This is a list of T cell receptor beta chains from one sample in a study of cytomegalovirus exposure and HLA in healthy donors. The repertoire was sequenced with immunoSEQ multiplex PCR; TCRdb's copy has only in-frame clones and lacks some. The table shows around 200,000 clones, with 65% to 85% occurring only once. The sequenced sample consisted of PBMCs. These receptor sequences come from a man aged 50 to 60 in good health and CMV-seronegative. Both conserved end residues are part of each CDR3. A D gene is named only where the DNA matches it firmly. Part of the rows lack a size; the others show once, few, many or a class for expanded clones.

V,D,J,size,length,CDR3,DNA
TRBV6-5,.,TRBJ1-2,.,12,CASTPLGGAHTF,TGTGCCAGCACCCCTTTGGGAGGGGCCCACACCTTC
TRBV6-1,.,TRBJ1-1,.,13,CASSTRGHTEAFF,TGTGCCAGCAGCACCCGAGGGCACACTGAAGCTTTCTTT
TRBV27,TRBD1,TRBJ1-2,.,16,CASSLSRTGANYGYTF,TGTGCCAGCAGTTTATCTAGGACAGGGGCTAACTATGGCTACACCTTC
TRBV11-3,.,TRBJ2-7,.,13,CASSFTRVGEQYF,TGTGCCAGCAGCTTCACCAGGGTTGGCGAGCAGTACTTC
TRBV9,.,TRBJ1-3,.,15,CASSLGGDAGNTIYF,TGTGCCAGCAGCCTCGGGGGGGACGCTGGAAACACCATATATTTT
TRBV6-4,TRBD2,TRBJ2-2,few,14,CASSPSGLSGELFF,TGTGCCAGCAGCCCTAGCGGCTTGTCCGGGGAGCTGTTTTTT
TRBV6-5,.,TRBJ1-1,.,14,CASSYYPGHTEAFF,TGTGCCAGCAGTTACTACCCAGGGCACACTGAAGCTTTCTTT
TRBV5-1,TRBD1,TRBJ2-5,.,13,CASSFDRVETQYF,TGCGCCAGCAGCTTCGACAGGGTAGAGACCCAGTACTTC
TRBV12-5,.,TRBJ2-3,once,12,CASGSPGDTQYF,TGTGCTAGTGGTTCTCCGGGGGATACGCAGTATTTT
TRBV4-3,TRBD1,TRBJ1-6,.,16,CASSQDGTGDNSPLHF,TGCGCCAGCAGCCAAGACGGGACAGGGGATAATTCACCCCTCCACTTT
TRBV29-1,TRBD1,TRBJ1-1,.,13,CSGGQGLVTEAFF,TGCAGCGGGGGACAGGGGTTAGTTACTGAAGCTTTCTTT
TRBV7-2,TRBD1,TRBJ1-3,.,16,CASSLVQGATVDTIYF,TGTGCCAGCAGCTTAGTTCAGGGGGCAACTGTGGACACCATATATTTT
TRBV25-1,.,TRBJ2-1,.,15,CATLPGRGAGNEQFF,TGTGCCACCCTTCCCGGCCGGGGGGCGGGAAATGAGCAGTTCTTC
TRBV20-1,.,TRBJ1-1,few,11,CSARRVPEAFF,TGCAGTGCTCGTCGGGTCCCTGAAGCTTTCTTT
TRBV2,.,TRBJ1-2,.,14,CASSPAGPERGYTF,TGTGCCAGCAGTCCGGCAGGGCCCGAACGGGGCTACACCTTC
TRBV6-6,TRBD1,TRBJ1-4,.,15,CASSYVSGGGEKLFF,TGTGCCAGCAGTTACGTTTCAGGGGGTGGTGAAAAACTGTTTTTT
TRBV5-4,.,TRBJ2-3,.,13,CASTQTSADTQYF,TGTGCCAGCACACAGACGTCGGCAGATACGCAGTATTTT
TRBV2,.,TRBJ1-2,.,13,CASRPQGLGGYTF,TGTGCCAGCAGGCCACAGGGTTTAGGTGGCTACACCTTC
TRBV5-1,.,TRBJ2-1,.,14,CASSQNLKDNEQFF,TGCGCCAGCAGCCAAAATCTAAAAGACAATGAGCAGTTCTTC
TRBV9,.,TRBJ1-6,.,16,CASSVAGAGAGSPLHF,TGTGCCAGCAGCGTAGCCGGGGCAGGGGCCGGTTCACCCCTCCACTTT
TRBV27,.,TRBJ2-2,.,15,CASSLSHSGTGELFF,TGTGCCAGCAGTTTATCCCACAGTGGAACCGGGGAGCTGTTTTTT
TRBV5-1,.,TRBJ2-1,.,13,CASRASGVNEQFF,TGCGCCAGCCGCGCCTCAGGGGTCAATGAGCAGTTCTTC
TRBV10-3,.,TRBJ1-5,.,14,CATQSSGGDQPQHF,TGTGCCACCCAGAGCTCTGGAGGGGATCAGCCCCAGCATTTT
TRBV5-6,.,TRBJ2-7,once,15,CASSLVGQGIYEQYF,TGTGCCAGCAGCTTGGTAGGGCAGGGGATCTACGAGCAGTACTTC
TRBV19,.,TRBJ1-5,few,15,CASSIDGVSNQPQHF,TGTGCCAGTAGTATAGACGGGGTAAGCAATCAGCCCCAGCATTTT
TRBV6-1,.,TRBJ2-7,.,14,CASRLGGVANEQYF,TGTGCCAGCCGATTGGGCGGGGTAGCAAACGAGCAGTACTTC
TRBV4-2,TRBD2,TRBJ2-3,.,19,CASSQEGTGGTTSTDTQYF,TGTGCCAGCAGCCAAGAGGGAACGGGGGGGACCACAAGCACAGATACGCAGTATTTT
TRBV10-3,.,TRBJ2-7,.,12,CAISERGNEQYF,TGTGCCATCAGTGAAAGGGGTAACGAGCAGTACTTC
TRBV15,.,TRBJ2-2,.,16,CATSRPTGSYTGELFF,TGTGCCACCAGCAGACCTACCGGGTCTTACACCGGGGAGCTGTTTTTT
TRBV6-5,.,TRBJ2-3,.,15,CASSYSVRRGDTQYF,TGTGCCAGCAGTTACTCGGTCAGGAGGGGAGATACGCAGTATTTT
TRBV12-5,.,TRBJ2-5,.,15,CASGREGTGNETQYF,TGTGCTAGTGGCCGGGAGGGGACAGGGAATGAGACCCAGTACTTC
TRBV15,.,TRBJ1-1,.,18,CATSREVEAEWLNTEAFF,TGTGCCACCAGCAGAGAGGTCGAGGCTGAATGGTTGAACACTGAAGCTTTCTTT
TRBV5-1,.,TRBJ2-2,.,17,CASSSKGGPSSTGELFF,TGCGCCAGCAGCAGCAAAGGGGGTCCTTCTTCCACCGGGGAGCTGTTTTTT
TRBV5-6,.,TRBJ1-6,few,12,CASSFGNSPLHF,TGTGCCAGCAGCTTCGGGAATTCACCCCTCCACTTT
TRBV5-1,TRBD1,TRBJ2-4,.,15,CASSQLPGTENIQYF,TGCGCCAGCAGCCAGTTACCCGGGACAGAAAACATTCAGTACTTC
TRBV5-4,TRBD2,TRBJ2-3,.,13,CATLAGGTDTQYF,TGTGCCACCCTAGCGGGGGGCACAGATACGCAGTATTTT
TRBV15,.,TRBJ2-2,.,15,CATSRGSRNTGELFF,TGTGCCACCAGCAGAGGGAGTCGCAACACCGGGGAGCTGTTTTTT
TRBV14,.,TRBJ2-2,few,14,CASSQVVNTGELFF,TGTGCCAGCAGCCAAGTAGTGAACACCGGGGAGCTGTTTTTT
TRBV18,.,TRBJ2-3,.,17,CASSPNSQGLSTDTQYF,TGTGCCAGCTCACCAAACTCACAGGGCCTAAGCACAGATACGCAGTATTTT
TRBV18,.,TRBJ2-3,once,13,CASSPGLTDTQYF,TGTGCCAGCTCACCGGGGCTCACAGATACGCAGTATTTT
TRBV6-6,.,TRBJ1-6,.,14,CASSSTGLYSPLHF,TGTGCCAGCAGTTCGACAGGACTTTATTCACCCCTCCACTTT
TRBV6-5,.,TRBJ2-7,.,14,CASSNGLPSYEQYF,TGTGCCAGCAGTAATGGGCTCCCCTCCTACGAGCAGTACTTC
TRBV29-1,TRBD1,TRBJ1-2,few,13,CSVEGQGLGGYTF,TGCAGCGTTGAAGGACAGGGATTGGGCGGCTACACCTTC
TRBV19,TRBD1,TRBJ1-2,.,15,CASSLDREPYYGYTF,TGTGCCAGTAGTTTGGACAGGGAGCCCTACTATGGCTACACCTTC
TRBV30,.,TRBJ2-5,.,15,CAWKGVGEPQETQYF,TGTGCCTGGAAGGGGGTGGGGGAGCCCCAAGAGACCCAGTACTTC
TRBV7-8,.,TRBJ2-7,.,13,CASSMQEEYEQYF,TGTGCCAGCAGCATGCAAGAGGAATACGAGCAGTACTTC
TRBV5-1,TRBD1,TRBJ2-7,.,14,CASSLGGQGNEQYF,TGCGCCAGCAGCTTGGGGGGACAGGGAAACGAGCAGTACTTC
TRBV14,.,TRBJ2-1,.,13,CASSPGWKNEQFF,TGTGCCAGCAGCCCGGGTTGGAAGAATGAGCAGTTCTTC
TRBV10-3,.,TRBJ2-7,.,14,CAATKGGDFYEQYF,TGTGCCGCAACAAAGGGGGGGGACTTCTACGAGCAGTACTTC
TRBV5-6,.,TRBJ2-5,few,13,CASSLSQQETQYF,TGTGCCAGCAGCTTGTCTCAGCAAGAGACCCAGTACTTC
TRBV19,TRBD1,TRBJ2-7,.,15,CASSPWTGRSYEQYF,TGTGCCAGTAGTCCGTGGACAGGCCGAAGTTACGAGCAGTACTTC
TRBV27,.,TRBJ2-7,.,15,CASRGLLKGLHEQYF,TGTGCCAGCAGAGGACTTTTGAAGGGACTCCACGAGCAGTACTTC
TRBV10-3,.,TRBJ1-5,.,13,CAISESGGQPQHF,TGTGCCATCAGTGAGTCGGGGGGTCAGCCCCAGCATTTT
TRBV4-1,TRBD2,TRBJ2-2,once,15,CASSHPGGSTGELFF,TGCGCCAGCAGCCACCCCGGGGGGTCCACCGGGGAGCTGTTTTTT
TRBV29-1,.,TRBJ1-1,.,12,CSVRRTGTEAFF,TGCAGCGTGAGGAGGACGGGCACTGAAGCTTTCTTT